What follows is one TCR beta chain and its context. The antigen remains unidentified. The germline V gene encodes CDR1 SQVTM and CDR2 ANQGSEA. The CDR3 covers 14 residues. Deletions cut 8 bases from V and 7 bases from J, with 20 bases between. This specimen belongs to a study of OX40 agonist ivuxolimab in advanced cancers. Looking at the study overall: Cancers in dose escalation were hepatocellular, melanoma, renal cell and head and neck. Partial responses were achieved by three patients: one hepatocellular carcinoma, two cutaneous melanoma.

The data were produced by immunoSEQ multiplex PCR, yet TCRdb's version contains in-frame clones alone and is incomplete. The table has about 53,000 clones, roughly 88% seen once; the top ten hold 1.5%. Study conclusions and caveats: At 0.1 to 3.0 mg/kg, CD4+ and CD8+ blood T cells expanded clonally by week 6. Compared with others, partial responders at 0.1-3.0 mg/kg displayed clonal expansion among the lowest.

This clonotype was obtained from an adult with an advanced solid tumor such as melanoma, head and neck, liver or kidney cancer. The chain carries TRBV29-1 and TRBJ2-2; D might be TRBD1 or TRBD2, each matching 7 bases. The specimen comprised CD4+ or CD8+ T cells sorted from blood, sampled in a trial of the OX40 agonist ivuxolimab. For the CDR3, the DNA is TGCAGCACGAAACTTCAGGGGGGGAACGGGGAGCTGTTTTTT. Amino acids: CSTKLQGGNGELFF.